This TCR beta chain was documented in a study of beta chain features in type 1 diabetes. Study background: Sorted cells from all samples, numbering approximately 100 million, were examined.

Every bit of the isolated RNA underwent reverse transcription, so sequencing read expressed TCRB transcripts. The repertoire was sequenced with immunoSEQ multiplex PCR; TCRdb's copy has only in-frame clones and lacks some. The sample includes about 53,000 clones, around 60% seen only once; the top ten take 0.29%. One heparinised draw of blood, averaging about 116 mL, came from each donor. Study-level results: There was a moderate but significant shortening of TCRB CDR3s in all four CD4+ subsets of Type 1 diabetes patients. For patients, the naive, central memory and Treg TCRB repertoires appeared more alike than for healthy donors. Researchers caution that PCR might favor shorter templates, equally among patients and controls.

Germline CDR1 and CDR2: SGHDN and FVKESK. V dropped 5 bases and J dropped 9 bases, with 14 bases sitting between them. The CDR3 spans 13 residues. This clone has more than one count but fewer than ten. Its antigen is unknown. The V gene is TRBV14, the J gene TRBJ2-4; TRBD2 might be the D (5 bases). Sample: stem cell memory CD4+ T cells from blood. The TCR was taken from a woman aged 25-40 years with type 1 diabetes. The CDR3 DNA is TGTGCCAGCAGCGCAGACGGGGTGGGCATTCAGTACTTC. The encoded protein is CASSADGVGIQYF.